This is a list of T cell receptor beta chains from one sample in a study of blood T cells in healthy people across ages. TCRdb independently ran MiXCR on the 5' RACE reads; one entry per CDR3 protein. Of about 810,000 distinct CDR3 sequences listed, 35% to 40% are singletons. Sequenced material: blood. Receptors originate from a man younger than 35 in good health. The CDR3 runs from the conserved cysteine through the conserved F or W. The D gene is left open where the match is weak. Size values are once, few and many counts, or a class for expanded clones, and some rows have none.

d_call	j_call	clone_size	v_call	cdr3_length	cdr3_nt	cdr3_aa
NA	TRBJ1-2	few	TRBV11-2	13	TGTGCCAGCAAACCCACGGGGCGCCCTGGCTACACCTTC	CASKPTGRPGYTF
TRBD1	TRBJ2-3	NA	TRBV24-1	16	TGTGCCACCAGTGACCCGGGACAGGGTGGGACAGATACGCAGTATTTT	CATSDPGQGGTDTQYF
NA	TRBJ1-2	once	TRBV7-8	14	TGTGCCAGCTGCTTAGCTGGGGGCCGATGTGGCTACACCTTC	CASCLAGGRCGYTF
TRBD2	TRBJ2-7	many	TRBV12-3/TRBV12-4	15	TGTGCCAGCAGTTTCAGCGGGGGGCGTTTCTACGAGCAGTACTTC	CASSFSGGRFYEQYF
NA	TRBJ1-2	few	TRBV7-2	12	TGTGCCAGCAGATCAGGGGTCCGAGGCTACACCTTC	CASRSGVRGYTF
NA	TRBJ2-3	once	TRBV29-1	8	TGCAGCGTGGATACGCAGTATTTT	CSVDTQYF
TRBD1	TRBJ1-4	NA	TRBV6-5	16	TGTGCCAGCAGTTCCATACCGGGACAGGGAGATGAAAAACTGTTTTTT	CASSSIPGQGDEKLFF
NA	TRBJ2-3	NA	TRBV29-1	12	TGCAGCCTAATTTTATTCACAGATACGCAGTATTTT	CSLILFTDTQYF
NA	TRBJ2-4	many	TRBV27	12	TGTGCCAGCAGTCCGCCGGGAAGCTTTCAGTACTTC	CASSPPGSFQYF
NA	TRBJ2-1	few	TRBV24-1	16	TGTGCCACCAGTGATTTGACAGGTTTTGGCTACAATGAGCAGTTCTTC	CATSDLTGFGYNEQFF
TRBD1	TRBJ1-2	few	TRBV11-2	16	TGTGCCAGCAGCTTAGATCGCCGGGACAGGGGAGAAGGCTACACCTTC	CASSLDRRDRGEGYTF
NA	TRBJ2-7	many	TRBV11-2	15	TGTGCCAGCAGCCTGGGAGGGACAACAGCCTACGAGCAGTACTTC	CASSLGGTTAYEQYF
NA	TRBJ2-3	NA	TRBV7-2	12	TGTGCCAGCAGCTTAGTCGAAGATGCGCAGTATTTT	CASSLVEDAQYF
NA	TRBJ1-1	NA	TRBV21-1	17	TGTGCCAGCAGCAAACTAATCGACAGGCCGGAAGAAGGTGAAGCTTTCTTT	CASSKLIDRPEEGEAFF
TRBD1	TRBJ2-3	few	TRBV5-1	15	TGCGCCAGCAGCCCGGGACAGGGGGCATTAGATACGCAGTATTTT	CASSPGQGALDTQYF
NA	TRBJ2-1	few	TRBV6-5	13	TGTGCCAGCAGTTACGTGGGGTCCAATGAGCAGTTCTTC	CASSYVGSNEQFF
NA	TRBJ1-2	few	TRBV29-1	12	TGCAGCGTTCCGGACGGGTACTATGGCTACACCTTC	CSVPDGYYGYTF
TRBD1	TRBJ1-2	few	TRBV12-3/TRBV12-4	13	TGTGCCAGTCAGACCGGGACAGGGGGCGGCTACACCTTC	CASQTGTGGGYTF
NA	TRBJ2-5	many	TRBV13	12	TGTGCCAGCAGTCCTAGAGGGGAGACCCAGTACTTC	CASSPRGETQYF
NA	TRBJ2-5	NA	TRBV12-3/TRBV12-4	14	TGTGCCAGCAGTCCCCGACTCAGCGGCGAGACCCAGTACTTC	CASSPRLSGETQYF
NA	TRBJ1-5	NA	TRBV2	14	TGTGCCAGCAGGGAGGACCGTAACAATCAGCCCCAGCATTTT	CASREDRNNQPQHF
NA	TRBJ1-5	NA	TRBV12-3/TRBV12-4	15	TGTGCCAGCAGTCGATCCGGGGAGACCAATCAGCCCCAGCATTTT	CASSRSGETNQPQHF
NA	TRBJ2-5	NA	TRBV7-6	13	TGTGCCAGCAGCGTAGGGGGAGGGAAGACCCAGTACTTC	CASSVGGGKTQYF
NA	TRBJ1-2	many	TRBV13	15	TGTGCCAGCAGCTTAGGCAGGCGGAGGGGCTATGGCTACACCTTC	CASSLGRRRGYGYTF
TRBD1	TRBJ2-3	NA	TRBV2	13	TGTGCCAGGGGACAGGCTAGCAATCAGCCCCAGTATTTT	CARGQASNQPQYF
TRBD1	TRBJ2-1	NA	TRBV12-3/TRBV12-4	14	TGTGCCAGCACCTTCCGGGACAGAGATCTTGAGCAGTTCTTC	CASTFRDRDLEQFF
NA	TRBJ2-1	NA	TRBV7-3	14	TGTGCCAGCAGCTCCTCCGGGGGCAACAAGGAGCAGTTCTTC	CASSSSGGNKEQFF
NA	TRBJ1-4	NA	TRBV2	15	TGTGCCCGCAATCCGTACAGCGCAACTAATGAAAAACTGTTTTTT	CARNPYSATNEKLFF
NA	TRBJ2-3	few	TRBV5-4	14	TGTGCCAGCAGCTTGGCTTACGGGGGCGCGCCGCAGTATTTT	CASSLAYGGAPQYF
NA	TRBJ1-4	NA	TRBV25-1	12	TGTGCCAGCAGTGAAGTGGCGGAAAAACTGTTTTTT	CASSEVAEKLFF
NA	TRBJ2-7	NA	TRBV12-3/TRBV12-4	15	TGTGCCAGCAGTGATGGACAGCTAGTCTCCTACGAGCAGTACTTC	CASSDGQLVSYEQYF
TRBD1	TRBJ1-2	NA	TRBV2	13	TGTGCCAGCAGTGAAGGACAGGGACTAGTCTACACCTTC	CASSEGQGLVYTF
TRBD2	TRBJ2-7	NA	TRBV6-2/TRBV6-3	13	TGTGCCAGCGGAGCGGGGGCCAACAATGAGCAGTACTTC	CASGAGANNEQYF
NA	TRBJ1-2	many	TRBV20-1	13	TGCAGTGCTAGAGATTGGCGGCGCGGAGGCTACACCTTC	CSARDWRRGGYTF
TRBD1	TRBJ1-5	NA	TRBV20-1	18	TGCAGTGCTAGAGAGGGGGGTCCCAGGACAGGGCTGAGTCAGCCCCAGCATTTT	CSAREGGPRTGLSQPQHF
TRBD2	TRBJ2-1	NA	TRBV3-1	14	TGTGCCAGCAGCCCCGGGACTACTTTCAATGAGCAGTTCTTC	CASSPGTTFNEQFF
TRBD1	TRBJ2-3	NA	TRBV14	16	TGTGCCAGCAGCCAAGGAGGGGACAGGGGCACAGATACGCAGTATTTT	CASSQGGDRGTDTQYF
NA	TRBJ2-5	once	TRBV11-2	11	TGTGCCGGCAGCCTATCAGAGACCCAGTACTTC	CAGSLSETQYF
TRBD2	TRBJ2-3	NA	TRBV7-3	15	TGTGCCAGCAGCCGGACTAGCGGTCGCACAGATACGCGGTATTTT	CASSRTSGRTDTRYF
TRBD2	TRBJ2-1	NA	TRBV5-1	17	TGCGCCAGCAGCTTGGAGCTAGCGGGGGGGCCGGGCAATGAGCAGTTCTTC	CASSLELAGGPGNEQFF
NA	TRBJ2-2	NA	TRBV14	13	TGTGCCAGCAGTCCGACGGTTGTCGGGGAGCTGTTTTTT	CASSPTVVGELFF
NA	TRBJ2-3	NA	TRBV2	16	TGTGCCAGCAGTGAATGGTTAGCATCTGTAGTCGATACGCAGTATTTT	CASSEWLASVVDTQYF
TRBD2	TRBJ2-7	NA	TRBV4-3	18	TGCGCCAGCAGCCAAGGAGAGACTAGCGGGGGAAACTCCTACGAGCAGTACTTC	CASSQGETSGGNSYEQYF
NA	TRBJ1-2	NA	TRBV10-3	15	TGTGCCATCAGTGAGTCGCGCGGGAAGGAAGGGGGCTACACCTTC	CAISESRGKEGGYTF
NA	TRBJ2-1	NA	TRBV7-2	14	TGTGCCAGCAGCTTATCAGGGACCCGTGAGACCCAGTTCTTC	CASSLSGTRETQFF
TRBD1	TRBJ2-7	many	TRBV5-6	13	TGTGCCAGCAGCTGGGACAGGGGCTACGAGCAGTACTTC	CASSWDRGYEQYF